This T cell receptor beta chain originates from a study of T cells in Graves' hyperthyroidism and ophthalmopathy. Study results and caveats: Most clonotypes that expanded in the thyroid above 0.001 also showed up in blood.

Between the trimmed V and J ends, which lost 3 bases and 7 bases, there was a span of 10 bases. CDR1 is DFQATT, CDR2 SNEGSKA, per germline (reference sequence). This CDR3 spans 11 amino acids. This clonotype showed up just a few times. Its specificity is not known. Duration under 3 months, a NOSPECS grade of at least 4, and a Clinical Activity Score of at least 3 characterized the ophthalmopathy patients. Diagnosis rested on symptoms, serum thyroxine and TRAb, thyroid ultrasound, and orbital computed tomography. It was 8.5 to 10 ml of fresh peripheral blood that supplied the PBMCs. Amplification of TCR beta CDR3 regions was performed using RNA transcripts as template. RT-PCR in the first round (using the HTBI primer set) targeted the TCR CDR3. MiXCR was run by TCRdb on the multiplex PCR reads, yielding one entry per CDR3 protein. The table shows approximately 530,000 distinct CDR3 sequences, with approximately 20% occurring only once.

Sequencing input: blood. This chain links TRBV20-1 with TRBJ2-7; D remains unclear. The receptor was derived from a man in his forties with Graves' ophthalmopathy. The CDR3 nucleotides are TGCAGTGCTAGGGCCCGGGTTGAGCAGTACTTC. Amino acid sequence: CSARARVEQYF.